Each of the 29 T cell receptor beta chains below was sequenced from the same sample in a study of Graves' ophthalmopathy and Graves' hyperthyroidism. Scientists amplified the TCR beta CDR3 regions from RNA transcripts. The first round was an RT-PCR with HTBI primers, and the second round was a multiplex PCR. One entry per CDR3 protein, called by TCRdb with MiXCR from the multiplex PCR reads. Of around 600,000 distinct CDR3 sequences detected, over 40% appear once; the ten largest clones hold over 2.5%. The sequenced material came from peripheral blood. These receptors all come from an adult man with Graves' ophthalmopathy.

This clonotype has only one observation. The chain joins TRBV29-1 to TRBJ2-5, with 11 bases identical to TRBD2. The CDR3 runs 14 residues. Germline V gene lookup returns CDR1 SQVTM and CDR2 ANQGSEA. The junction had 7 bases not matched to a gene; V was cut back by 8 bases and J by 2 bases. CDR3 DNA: TGCAGCTTGGGGACTAGCGGATTACAAGAGACCCAGTACTTC. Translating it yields CSLGTSGLQETQYF. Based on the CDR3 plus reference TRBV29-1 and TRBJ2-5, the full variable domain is SAVISQKPSRDICQRGTSLTIQCQVDSQVTMMFWYRQQPGQSLTLIATANQGSEATYESGFVIDKFPISRPNLTFSTLTVSNMSPEDSSIYLCSLGTSGLQETQYFGPGTRLLVL.

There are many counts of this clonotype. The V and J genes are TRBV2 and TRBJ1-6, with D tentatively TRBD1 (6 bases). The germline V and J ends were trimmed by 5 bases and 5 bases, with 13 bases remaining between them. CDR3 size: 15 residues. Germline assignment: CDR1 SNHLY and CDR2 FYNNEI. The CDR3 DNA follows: TGTGCCAGCAGTCAGGACAGATGGGATAATTCACCCCTCCACTTT. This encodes CASSQDRWDNSPLHF.

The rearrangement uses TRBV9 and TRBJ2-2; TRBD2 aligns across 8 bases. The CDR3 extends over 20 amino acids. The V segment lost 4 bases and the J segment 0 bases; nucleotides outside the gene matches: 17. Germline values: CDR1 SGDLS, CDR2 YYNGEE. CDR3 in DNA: TGTGCCAGCAGCCAAGGGAGTGGCGGGGGGACTGAAGCGAACACCGGGGAGCTGTTTTTT. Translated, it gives CASSQGSGGGTEANTGELFF.

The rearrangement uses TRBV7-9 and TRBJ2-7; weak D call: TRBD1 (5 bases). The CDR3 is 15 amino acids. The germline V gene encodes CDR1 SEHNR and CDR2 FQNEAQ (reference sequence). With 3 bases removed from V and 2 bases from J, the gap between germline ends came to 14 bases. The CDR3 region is CASSLAQGETYEQYF. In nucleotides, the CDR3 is TGTGCCAGCAGCTTGGCTCAGGGTGAAACCTACGAGCAGTACTTC.

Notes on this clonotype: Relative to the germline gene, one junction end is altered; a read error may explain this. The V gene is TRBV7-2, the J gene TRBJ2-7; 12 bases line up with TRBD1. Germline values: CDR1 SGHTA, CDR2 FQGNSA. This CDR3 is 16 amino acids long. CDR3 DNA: TGTGCCAGCAGCTCTGGGGACAGGGGGCGTACCGGGGAGCTGTACTTC. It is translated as CASSSGDRGRTGELYF.

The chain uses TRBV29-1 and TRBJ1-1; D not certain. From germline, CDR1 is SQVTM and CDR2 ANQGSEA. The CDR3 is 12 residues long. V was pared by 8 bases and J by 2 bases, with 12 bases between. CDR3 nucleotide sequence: TGCAGCAGCCCCCGCCCTAACACTGAAGCTTTCTTT. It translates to CSSPRPNTEAFF. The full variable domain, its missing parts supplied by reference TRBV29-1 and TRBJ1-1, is SAVISQKPSRDICQRGTSLTIQCQVDSQVTMMFWYRQQPGQSLTLIATANQGSEATYESGFVIDKFPISRPNLTFSTLTVSNMSPEDSSIYLCSSPRPNTEAFFGQGTRLTVV.

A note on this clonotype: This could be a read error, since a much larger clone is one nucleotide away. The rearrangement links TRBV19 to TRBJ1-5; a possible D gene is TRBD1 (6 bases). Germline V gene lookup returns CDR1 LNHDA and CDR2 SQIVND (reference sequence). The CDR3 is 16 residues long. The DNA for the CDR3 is TGTGCCAGTAGTGGGGGCGGGAGCAATAGCAATCAGTCCCAGCATTTT. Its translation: CASSGGGSNSNQSQHF.

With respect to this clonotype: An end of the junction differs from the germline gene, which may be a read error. CDR3 loop: CASSYGQRWGEQYF. The CDR3 region has the DNA TGTGCCAGCAGTTACGGACAGAGATGGGGAGAGCAGTACTTC. The rearrangement uses TRBV10-3 and TRBJ2-7, with a possible D match to TRBD1 (6 bases). The CDR3 covers 14 residues. Germline V gene data show CDR1 as ENHRY and CDR2 as SYGVKD.

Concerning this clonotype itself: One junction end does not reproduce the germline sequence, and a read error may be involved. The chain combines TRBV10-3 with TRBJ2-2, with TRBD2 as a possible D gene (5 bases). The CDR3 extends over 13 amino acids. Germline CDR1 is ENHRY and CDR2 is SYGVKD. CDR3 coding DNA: TGTGCCAGCAGTAGTAGCGACACCGGGGAGCTGTTTTTT. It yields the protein CASSSSDTGELFF.

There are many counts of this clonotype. CDR3 sequence reads: CSARAGVNHSNQPQHF. As DNA, the CDR3 is TGCAGCGCTCGGGCAGGGGTCAACCATAGCAATCAGCCCCAGCATTTT. V usage is TRBV29-1 and J usage is TRBJ1-5, with D possibly being TRBD1 (6 bases). The CDR3 runs 16 residues. Germline lookup yields CDR1 SQVTM and CDR2 ANQGSEA. V dropped 7 bases and J dropped 0 bases, with 19 bases sitting between them.

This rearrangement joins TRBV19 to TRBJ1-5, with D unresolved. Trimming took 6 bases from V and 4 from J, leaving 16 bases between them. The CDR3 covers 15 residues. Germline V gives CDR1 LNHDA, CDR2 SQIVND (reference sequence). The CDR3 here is CASSIREGGNQPQHF. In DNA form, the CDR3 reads TGTGCCAGTAGCATTAGGGAGGGAGGAAATCAGCCCCAGCATTTT.

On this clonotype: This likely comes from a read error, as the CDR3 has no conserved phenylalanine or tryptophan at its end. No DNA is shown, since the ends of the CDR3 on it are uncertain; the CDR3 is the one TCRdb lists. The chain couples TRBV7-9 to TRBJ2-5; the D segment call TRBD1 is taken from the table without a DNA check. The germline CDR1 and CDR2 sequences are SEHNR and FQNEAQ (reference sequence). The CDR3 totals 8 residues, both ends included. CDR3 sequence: CASSLARG.

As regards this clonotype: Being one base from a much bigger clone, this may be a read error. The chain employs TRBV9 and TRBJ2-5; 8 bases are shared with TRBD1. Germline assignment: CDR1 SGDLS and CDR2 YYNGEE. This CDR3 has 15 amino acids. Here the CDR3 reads CAGSMGQDGGETQYF. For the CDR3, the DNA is TGTGCCGGCAGCATGGGACAGGACGGTGGAGAGACCCAGTACTTC.

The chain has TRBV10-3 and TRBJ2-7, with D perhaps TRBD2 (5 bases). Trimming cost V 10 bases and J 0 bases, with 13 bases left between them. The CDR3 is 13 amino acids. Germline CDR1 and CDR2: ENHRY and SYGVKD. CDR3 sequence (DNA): TGTGCCAGCTCAACGGGGAACTCCTACGAGCAGTACTTC. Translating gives CASSTGNSYEQYF.

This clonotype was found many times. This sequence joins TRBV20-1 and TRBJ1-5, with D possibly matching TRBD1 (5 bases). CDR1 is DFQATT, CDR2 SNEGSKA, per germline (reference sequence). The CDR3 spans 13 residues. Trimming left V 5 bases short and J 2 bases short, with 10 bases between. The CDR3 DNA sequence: TGCAGTGCTCTACGAGGGGGCAATCAGCCCCAGCATTTT. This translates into CSALRGGNQPQHF.

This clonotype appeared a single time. The CDR3 DNA reads TGTGCCATCTCCGGGACAGGCCACTATGGCTACACCTTC. This gives the protein CAISGTGHYGYTF. This sequence joins TRBV10-3 and TRBJ1-2, with 8 nucleotides matching TRBD1. The germline gives CDR1 ENHRY, CDR2 SYGVKD. This CDR3 has 13 amino acids. With V trimmed by 8 bases and J by 3 bases, 5 bases remained unmatched.

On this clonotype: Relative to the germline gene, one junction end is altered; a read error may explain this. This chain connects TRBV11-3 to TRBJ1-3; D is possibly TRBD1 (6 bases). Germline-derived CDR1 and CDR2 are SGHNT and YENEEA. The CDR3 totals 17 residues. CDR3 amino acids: CASSQDKDSYSGNTIYF. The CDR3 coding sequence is TGCGCCAGCAGCCAAGATAAGGACAGCTACTCTGGAAACACCATATATTTT.

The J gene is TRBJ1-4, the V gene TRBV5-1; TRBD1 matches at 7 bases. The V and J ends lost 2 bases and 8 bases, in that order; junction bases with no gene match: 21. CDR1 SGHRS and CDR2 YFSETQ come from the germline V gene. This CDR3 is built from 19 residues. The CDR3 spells CASSFGTANTGAVGEKLFF. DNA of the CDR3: TGCGCCAGCAGCTTTGGGACAGCCAACACCGGGGCCGTGGGGGAAAAACTGTTTTTT.

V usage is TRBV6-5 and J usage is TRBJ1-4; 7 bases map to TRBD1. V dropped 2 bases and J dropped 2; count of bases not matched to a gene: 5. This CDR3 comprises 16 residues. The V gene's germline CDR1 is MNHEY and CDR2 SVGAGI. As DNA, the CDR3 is TGTGCCAGCAGTTACACCGACAGGGCTACTAATGAAAAACTGTTTTTT. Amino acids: CASSYTDRATNEKLFF.

The CDR3 loop is CASSSRGWTEAFF. The CDR3 coding sequence is TGTGCCAGCAGCTCGCGGGGTTGGACTGAAGCTTTCTTT. The chain combines TRBV7-2 with TRBJ1-1; D is unclear. Trimming left V 4 bases short and J 5 bases short, with 11 bases between. The CDR3 sequence is 13 residues long. The germline gives CDR1 SGHTA, CDR2 FQGNSA.

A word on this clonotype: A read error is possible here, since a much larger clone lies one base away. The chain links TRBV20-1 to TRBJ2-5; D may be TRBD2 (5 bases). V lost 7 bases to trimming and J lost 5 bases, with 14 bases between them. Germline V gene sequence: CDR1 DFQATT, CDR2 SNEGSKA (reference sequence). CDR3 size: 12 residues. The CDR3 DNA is TGCAGTGTTCCCGGGGTGGTGGAGACCCAGTACTTC. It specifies CSVPGVVETQYF.

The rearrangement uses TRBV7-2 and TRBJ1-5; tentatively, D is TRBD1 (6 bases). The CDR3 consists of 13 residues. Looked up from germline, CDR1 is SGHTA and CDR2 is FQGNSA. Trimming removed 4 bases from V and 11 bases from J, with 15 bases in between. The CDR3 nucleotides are TGTGCCAGCAGCTCCGGGACACAAGAGACCCAGCATTTT. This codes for CASSSGTQETQHF.

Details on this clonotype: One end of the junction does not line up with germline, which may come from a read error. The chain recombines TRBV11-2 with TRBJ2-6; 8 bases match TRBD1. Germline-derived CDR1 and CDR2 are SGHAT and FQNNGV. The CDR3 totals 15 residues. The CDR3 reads CASSLAGQGANVLTF. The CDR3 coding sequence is TGTGCCAGCAGTTTAGCAGGGCAGGGGGCTAACGTCCTGACTTTC.

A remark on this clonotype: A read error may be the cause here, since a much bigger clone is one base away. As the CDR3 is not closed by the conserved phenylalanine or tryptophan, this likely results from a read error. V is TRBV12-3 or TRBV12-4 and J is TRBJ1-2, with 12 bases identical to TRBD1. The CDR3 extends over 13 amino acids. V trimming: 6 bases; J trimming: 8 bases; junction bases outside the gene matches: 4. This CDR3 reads CASRGTGGAGYTL. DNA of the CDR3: TGTGCCAGCAGGGGGACAGGGGGCGCGGGCTACACCCTC.

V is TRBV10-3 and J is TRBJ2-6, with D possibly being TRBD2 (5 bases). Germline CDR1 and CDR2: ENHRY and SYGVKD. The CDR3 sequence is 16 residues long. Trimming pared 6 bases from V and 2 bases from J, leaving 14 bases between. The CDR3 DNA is TGTGCCATCAGCGGATCTGCCGGGGCTGGGGCCAACGTCCTGACTTTC. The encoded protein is CAISGSAGAGANVLTF.

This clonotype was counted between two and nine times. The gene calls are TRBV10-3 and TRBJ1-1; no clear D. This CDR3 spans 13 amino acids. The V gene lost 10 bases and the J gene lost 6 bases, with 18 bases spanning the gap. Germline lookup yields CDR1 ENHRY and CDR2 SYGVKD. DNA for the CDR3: TGTGCCACCACACAGACGGTCCGCCCTGAAGCTTTCTTT. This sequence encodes CATTQTVRPEAFF.

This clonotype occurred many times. This CDR3 is CSAREPTSGKETQYF. The CDR3, as DNA: TGCAGTGCTAGAGAACCGACTAGCGGGAAAGAGACCCAGTACTTC. The rearrangement uses TRBV20-1 and TRBJ2-5; 11 bases line up with TRBD2. This CDR3 region has 15 residues. The V gene end was trimmed by 0 bases and the J gene end by 3 bases; junction bases not matched to a gene: 3. Germline CDR1 is DFQATT and CDR2 is SNEGSKA (reference sequence).

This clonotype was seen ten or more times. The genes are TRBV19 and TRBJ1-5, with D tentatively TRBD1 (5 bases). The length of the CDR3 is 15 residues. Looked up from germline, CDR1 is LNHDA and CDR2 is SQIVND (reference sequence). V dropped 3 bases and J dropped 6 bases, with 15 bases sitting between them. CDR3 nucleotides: TGTGCCAGTAGTATTACTCAGTCGGGGGGTCAGCCCCAGCATTTT. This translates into CASSITQSGGQPQHF.

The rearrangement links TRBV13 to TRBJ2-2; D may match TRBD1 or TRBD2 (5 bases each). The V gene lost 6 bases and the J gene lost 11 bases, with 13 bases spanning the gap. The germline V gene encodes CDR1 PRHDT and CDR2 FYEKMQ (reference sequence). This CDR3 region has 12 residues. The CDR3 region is CASRGVYHELFF. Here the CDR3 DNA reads TGTGCCAGCAGGGGGGTGTACCACGAGCTGTTTTTT.